This TCR beta chain derives from a study of T cell responses to AZD1222 COVID-19 vaccine. The CDR3 is 14 residues long. Germline-derived CDR1 and CDR2 are SQVTM and ANQGSEA. V lost 7 bases and J lost 5, with 20 bases in between. Findings and caveats of the study: Unmutated variant regions are reportedly the target of nearly half of TCRs that are spike-specific. White British ancestry dominated among donors, who included more females, and clonal diversity was possibly underestimated.

Produced via immunoSEQ multiplex PCR; TCRdb's table is partial and in-frame only. This table has approximately 150,000 clones, about 89% appearing once. Regarding this clone: Its antigen is as yet unknown.

Sequences were derived from peripheral blood, sampled on day 0 of AZD1222 vaccination. V is TRBV29-1 and J is TRBJ2-5; a possible D gene is TRBD1 (5 bases). The origin of this receptor is an adult in good health. For the CDR3, the DNA is TGCAGCGGACAGTTTCCCCCGATTCCCGAGACCCAGTACTTC. It is translated as CSGQFPPIPETQYF.